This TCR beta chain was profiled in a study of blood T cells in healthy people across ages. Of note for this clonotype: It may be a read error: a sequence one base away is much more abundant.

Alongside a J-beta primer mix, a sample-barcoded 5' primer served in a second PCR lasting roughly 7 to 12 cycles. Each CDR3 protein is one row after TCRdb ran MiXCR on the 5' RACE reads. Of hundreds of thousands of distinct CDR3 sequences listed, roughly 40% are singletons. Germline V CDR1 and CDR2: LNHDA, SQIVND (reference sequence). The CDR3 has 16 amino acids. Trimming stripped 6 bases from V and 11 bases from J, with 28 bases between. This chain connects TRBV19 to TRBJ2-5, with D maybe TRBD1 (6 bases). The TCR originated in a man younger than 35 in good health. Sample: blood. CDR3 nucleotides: TGTGCCAGTAGCCTTCCCCCCGGGACACCCTACAATGAGCAGTACTTC. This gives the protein CASSLPPGTPYNEQYF.